The rows below give T cell receptor beta chains drawn from one sample of a study of OX40 agonist ivuxolimab in advanced cancers. The table came from immunoSEQ multiplex PCR; TCRdb's copy has only in-frame clones and leaves some out. The data hold some 100,000 clones, with under 90% observed a single time. The sequenced sample was CD4+ or CD8+ T cells sorted from blood, obtained in a trial of the OX40 agonist ivuxolimab. The receptors derive from an adult with an advanced solid tumor such as melanoma, head and neck, liver or kidney cancer. CDR3s include the opening cysteine and the closing phenylalanine or tryptophan. The order of the fields is V gene, D gene, clone size, J gene, CDR3 DNA, CDR3 protein. A D gene is named only where the DNA matches it firmly. A clone size is listed for some rows: how often the clone was seen (once, few, many), or a class if it is expanded.

TRBV7-8	TRBD2	NA	TRBJ2-7	TGTGCCAGCAGCTTAACCTCGGGACTAGCGGGATTCTACGAGCAGTACTTC	CASSLTSGLAGFYEQYF
TRBV11-2	TRBD1	NA	TRBJ2-4	TGTGCCAGCAGCGCGACCGGGACAGGGTTCAACATTCAGTACTTC	CASSATGTGFNIQYF
TRBV5-1	NA	NA	TRBJ2-7	TGCGCCAGCAACCCCCGAGGAGGTCCACCCTACGAGCAGTACTTC	CASNPRGGPPYEQYF
TRBV5-1	NA	NA	TRBJ1-6	TGCGCCAGCAGCTTCGGGGAAGGAGATTCACCCCTCCACTTT	CASSFGEGDSPLHF
TRBV5-6	NA	NA	TRBJ1-5	TGTGCCAGCAGCTTAGGACAGCTAAATCAGCCCCAGCATTTT	CASSLGQLNQPQHF
TRBV27	NA	NA	TRBJ2-7	TGTGCCAGCAGTTTATATGACGAGCAGTACTTC	CASSLYDEQYF
TRBV19	NA	NA	TRBJ2-7	TGTGCCAGTAGTATCGTTTGGGAGCGCGAGCAGTACTTC	CASSIVWEREQYF
TRBV21-1	NA	NA	TRBJ1-1	TGTGCCAGCAGCAACAGGCGAAACATCCACATGAACACTGAAGCTTTCTTT	CASSNRRNIHMNTEAFF
TRBV7-9	NA	NA	TRBJ2-5	TGTGCCAGCAGCTCCATGGTAGCGACAGAGGGGGAGACCCAGTACTTC	CASSSMVATEGETQYF
TRBV9	NA	NA	TRBJ1-1	TGTGCCAGCAGCCCACTGTGGGACACTATGAACACTGAAGCTTTCTTT	CASSPLWDTMNTEAFF
TRBV9	TRBD1	NA	TRBJ2-7	TGTGCCAGCAGCGTAGCCGGGACAGGGTACGAGCAGTACTTC	CASSVAGTGYEQYF
TRBV7-8	NA	NA	TRBJ2-7	TGTGCCAGCAGCTTAGCGGCCTCCAGCTCCTACGAGCAGTACTTC	CASSLAASSSYEQYF
TRBV4-1	TRBD1	NA	TRBJ2-4	TGCGCCAGCAGCCAAGATCTGGGCAGGGGGCTTAGGGGCATTCAGTACTTC	CASSQDLGRGLRGIQYF
TRBV5-1	TRBD2	NA	TRBJ2-7	TGCGCCAGCAGCATCGAAGCGGGGTACGAGCAGTACTTC	CASSIEAGYEQYF
TRBV5-5	TRBD1	NA	TRBJ1-3	TGTGCCAGCAGCGCCGGGACAGGGGGCAGGGACACCATATATTTT	CASSAGTGGRDTIYF
TRBV2	NA	NA	TRBJ2-7	TGTGCCAGCAGTACTGGGACACTTAACGAGCAGTACTTC	CASSTGTLNEQYF
TRBV7-8	TRBD2	NA	TRBJ2-6	TGTGCCAGCAGCTTATATCGGGACTATCCCTCTGGGGCCAACGTCCTGACTTTC	CASSLYRDYPSGANVLTF
TRBV15	NA	NA	TRBJ1-2	TGTGCCACCAGCAGAGACAGCGTCTATGGCTACACCTTC	CATSRDSVYGYTF
TRBV5-1	NA	NA	TRBJ2-7	TGCGCCAGCCGCCCCCGTCCTACGGGCGAGCAGTACTTC	CASRPRPTGEQYF
TRBV4-2	NA	NA	TRBJ1-2	TGTGCCAGCAGCCCCACAGGCGGACAGTATGGCTACACCTTC	CASSPTGGQYGYTF
TRBV9	NA	once	TRBJ2-7	TGTGCCAGCAGCGTAACCGGGAGCGACTACGAGCAGTACTTC	CASSVTGSDYEQYF
TRBV5-1	NA	NA	TRBJ1-2	TGCGCCAGCAGCTCGGGGACCGGACACGACTATGGCTACACCTTC	CASSSGTGHDYGYTF
TRBV6-6	NA	NA	TRBJ1-1	TGTGCCAGCAGTGGCCCCGGCGGAGGGGCTTTCTTT	CASSGPGGGAFF
TRBV6-4	NA	NA	TRBJ2-7	TGTGCCAGCAGTGACTCGAGGAGAAAAGGGGCGCAGTTAACGTACGAGCAGTACTTC	CASSDSRRKGAQLTYEQYF
TRBV15	TRBD1	NA	TRBJ1-5	TGTGCCACCAGTCCGGACAGGAGCAATCAGCCCCAGCATTTT	CATSPDRSNQPQHF
TRBV18	NA	NA	TRBJ1-4	TGTGCCAGCTCACCAAACAGTCTCGGTGAAAAACTGTTTTTT	CASSPNSLGEKLFF
TRBV5-1	NA	NA	TRBJ2-7	TGCGCCAGCAGCTTGGCCCGGCCTTCTTTGGACGAGCAGTACTTC	CASSLARPSLDEQYF
TRBV7-6	TRBD2	NA	TRBJ2-7	TGTGCCAGCAGCATGACTAGCGGTCCCTACGAGCAGTACTTC	CASSMTSGPYEQYF
TRBV5-6	NA	few	TRBJ1-3	TGTGCCAGCAACCCGACTGGCCAGAGAGGAAACACCATATATTTT	CASNPTGQRGNTIYF
TRBV16	TRBD1	NA	TRBJ1-1	TGTGCCAGCAGCCGTCACAGGGGAGTCACTGAAGCTTTCTTT	CASSRHRGVTEAFF
TRBV28	TRBD1	NA	TRBJ2-7	TGTGCCAGCATCCTAAGCGGGACAGGGGGCGAGCAGTACTTC	CASILSGTGGEQYF